This record covers a single T cell receptor (beta chain). CDR3 length equals 18 residues. Germline CDR1 reads MNHEY; CDR2 reads SMNVEV (reference sequence). With 0 bases clipped from V and 5 bases from J, the junction kept 14 bases outside the gene matches. This sample is part of a study of blood T cell repertoires in COVID-19. Overall study: The United States, Italy and Spain were the sources of the acute and convalescent COVID-19 samples. The cDNA or gDNA used as material had been derived from T cells, B-cell-depleted T cells, or PBMCs.

Original handling: Amplification with reference gene primers provided the estimates of nucleated cell counts. Repertoires were generated with immunoSEQ multiplex PCR, while TCRdb's copy carries only in-frame clones and drops some. V and J calls and clone size are copied from that table; D and trimming were computed from the DNA. Found here are about 160,000 clones, about 80% of them singletons; the top ten hold 6.5% to 8.5%. Enrollment of patients from Seattle took place during active infection, with longitudinal follow-up. The J gene is TRBJ2-7, the V gene TRBV27; TRBD2 matches at 9 bases. The specimen was peripheral blood. The source is a woman in her 40s with COVID-19, enrolled during active disease. The CDR3 reads CASSLSQIAGARIDEQYF. In DNA form, the CDR3 reads TGTGCCAGCAGTTTATCCCAGATAGCGGGAGCCCGTATCGACGAGCAGTACTTC.